This is a list of T cell receptor beta chains from one sample in a study of Ad26.COV2.S vaccination and SARS-CoV-2 variants. The repertoire was sequenced with immunoSEQ multiplex PCR; TCRdb's copy has only in-frame clones and lacks some. The top ten clones hold 5% to 7% of a sample with 150,000 to 200,000 clones, approximately 90% of them seen once. The sample was peripheral blood, taken after recovery from COVID-19. These TCRs come from a human donor who had recovered from COVID-19. Each CDR3 is given with its conserved first and last residue. Each record gives: D gene, clone size, V gene, J gene, CDR3 length, CDR3 DNA, CDR3 protein. D genes are given only for firm matches. Size is omitted from some rows. Given values are once, few, many or a class for expanded clones.

d_call: TRBD2; clone_size: -; v_call: TRBV6-1; j_call: TRBJ2-2; cdr3_length: 16; cdr3_nt: TGTGCCAGCAGTGATCTGGGGAGGGGTCGGACCGGGGAGCTGTTTTTT; cdr3_aa: CASSDLGRGRTGELFF
d_call: TRBD2; clone_size: -; v_call: TRBV5-4; j_call: TRBJ2-3; cdr3_length: 15; cdr3_nt: TGTGCCAGCAGCGTCCCTAGCGGAAGCACAGATACGCAGTATTTT; cdr3_aa: CASSVPSGSTDTQYF
d_call: -; clone_size: -; v_call: TRBV7-3; j_call: TRBJ2-3; cdr3_length: 19; cdr3_nt: TGTGCCAGCAGCTTAACGTATGTCCAGCAAATCCCTAGCACAGATACGCAGTATTTT; cdr3_aa: CASSLTYVQQIPSTDTQYF
d_call: TRBD1; clone_size: -; v_call: TRBV7-6; j_call: TRBJ2-7; cdr3_length: 16; cdr3_nt: TGTGCCAGCAGCTTAGAGGCAGGGGGCGCCCCCTACGAGCAGTACTTC; cdr3_aa: CASSLEAGGAPYEQYF
d_call: -; clone_size: -; v_call: TRBV7-9; j_call: TRBJ1-2; cdr3_length: 15; cdr3_nt: TGTGCCAGCAGCTTAGGAGGCAGTTCCCTCTATGGCTACACCTTC; cdr3_aa: CASSLGGSSLYGYTF
d_call: TRBD2; clone_size: -; v_call: TRBV4-1; j_call: TRBJ2-2; cdr3_length: 16; cdr3_nt: TGCGCCAGCAGCCCGGGACTAGCGGGGAACACCGGGGAGCTGTTTTTT; cdr3_aa: CASSPGLAGNTGELFF
d_call: -; clone_size: -; v_call: TRBV2; j_call: TRBJ1-4; cdr3_length: 13; cdr3_nt: TGTGCCAGCAGTGGGACGCGTAATGAAAAACTGTTTTTT; cdr3_aa: CASSGTRNEKLFF
d_call: -; clone_size: -; v_call: TRBV3-1/TRBV3-2; j_call: TRBJ2-5; cdr3_length: 16; cdr3_nt: TGTGCCAGCAGCCCCCGCCTAGGTGATAGACAAGAGACCCAGTACTTC; cdr3_aa: CASSPRLGDRQETQYF
d_call: -; clone_size: -; v_call: TRBV24-1; j_call: TRBJ2-3; cdr3_length: 14; cdr3_nt: TGTGCCACCAGTGAGCCAGGGGCTTCGGATACGCAGTATTTT; cdr3_aa: CATSEPGASDTQYF
d_call: -; clone_size: once; v_call: TRBV30; j_call: TRBJ1-3; cdr3_length: 12; cdr3_nt: TGTGCCTGGTCGGTCTCTGGAAACACCATATATTTT; cdr3_aa: CAWSVSGNTIYF
d_call: TRBD2; clone_size: -; v_call: TRBV28; j_call: TRBJ2-7; cdr3_length: 19; cdr3_nt: TGTGCCAGCAGTTTAGTTTTATTGGGGGACTACCTAAGCTCCTACGAGCAGTACTTC; cdr3_aa: CASSLVLLGDYLSSYEQYF
d_call: TRBD2; clone_size: -; v_call: TRBV4-2; j_call: TRBJ2-5; cdr3_length: 15; cdr3_nt: TGTGCCAGCAGCCAATATAGCGGGAGCGGGGAGACCCAGTACTTC; cdr3_aa: CASSQYSGSGETQYF
d_call: -; clone_size: once; v_call: TRBV11-3; j_call: TRBJ2-1; cdr3_length: 15; cdr3_nt: TGTGCCAGCAGCTTTGAGTCCGGCTCCTACAATGAGCAGTTCTTC; cdr3_aa: CASSFESGSYNEQFF
d_call: -; clone_size: few; v_call: TRBV10-3; j_call: TRBJ2-2; cdr3_length: 14; cdr3_nt: TGTGCCATCCGAGGGAACAGGGACACCGGGGAGCTGTTTTTT; cdr3_aa: CAIRGNRDTGELFF
d_call: TRBD1; clone_size: -; v_call: TRBV30; j_call: TRBJ1-6; cdr3_length: 13; cdr3_nt: TGTGCCTTCTCGGGACAGCTAAATTCACCCCTCCACTTT; cdr3_aa: CAFSGQLNSPLHF
d_call: -; clone_size: few; v_call: TRBV6-1; j_call: TRBJ1-5; cdr3_length: 14; cdr3_nt: TGTGCCAGCAGTGAATACCGGGCTGGGCAGCCCCAGCATTTT; cdr3_aa: CASSEYRAGQPQHF
d_call: -; clone_size: -; v_call: TRBV5-1; j_call: TRBJ2-1; cdr3_length: 16; cdr3_nt: TGCGCCAGCAGCTTGGACATCTCCTCCTCCTACAATGAGCAGTTCTTC; cdr3_aa: CASSLDISSSYNEQFF
d_call: -; clone_size: -; v_call: TRBV3-1/TRBV3-2; j_call: TRBJ2-3; cdr3_length: 18; cdr3_nt: TGTGCCAGCAGCCAATCTAGCGCCCTAGTAGAGAGGCCAGATACGCAGTATTTT; cdr3_aa: CASSQSSALVERPDTQYF
d_call: -; clone_size: -; v_call: TRBV5-1; j_call: TRBJ2-1; cdr3_length: 11; cdr3_nt: TGCGCCAGCAGTTTCGCAGGCGAGCAGTTCTTC; cdr3_aa: CASSFAGEQFF
d_call: -; clone_size: -; v_call: TRBV2; j_call: TRBJ1-6; cdr3_length: 14; cdr3_nt: TGTGCCAGCAGTGAAGGGACAGCTAATTCACCCCTCCACTTT; cdr3_aa: CASSEGTANSPLHF
d_call: TRBD2; clone_size: -; v_call: TRBV7-6; j_call: TRBJ2-1; cdr3_length: 15; cdr3_nt: TGTGCCAGCAGCCGGGGACTAGCGGTGAACAATGAGCAGTTCTTC; cdr3_aa: CASSRGLAVNNEQFF
d_call: -; clone_size: -; v_call: TRBV15; j_call: TRBJ1-1; cdr3_length: 12; cdr3_nt: TGTGCCACCAGCAGAGAATTGAGTGAAGCTTTCTTT; cdr3_aa: CATSRELSEAFF
d_call: TRBD2; clone_size: -; v_call: TRBV29-1; j_call: TRBJ2-7; cdr3_length: 16; cdr3_nt: TGCAGCGTTGAAGCGGGAGGGGGGCGGTTTTCCTACGAGCAGTACTTC; cdr3_aa: CSVEAGGGRFSYEQYF
d_call: -; clone_size: -; v_call: TRBV10-3; j_call: TRBJ2-3; cdr3_length: 16; cdr3_nt: TGTGCCATCAGTGTGAAGGGTAGCGGCCGCACAGATACGCAGTATTTT; cdr3_aa: CAISVKGSGRTDTQYF
d_call: TRBD1; clone_size: -; v_call: TRBV5-6; j_call: TRBJ2-1; cdr3_length: 16; cdr3_nt: TGTGCCAGCAGCGTCCCCGGGACAGGGTCGTACAATGAGCAGTTCTTC; cdr3_aa: CASSVPGTGSYNEQFF
d_call: -; clone_size: -; v_call: TRBV11-2; j_call: TRBJ1-3; cdr3_length: 15; cdr3_nt: TGTGCCAGCAGCTTAGAGATACTCTCTGGAAACACCATATATTTT; cdr3_aa: CASSLEILSGNTIYF
d_call: -; clone_size: -; v_call: TRBV13; j_call: TRBJ2-6; cdr3_length: 15; cdr3_nt: TGTGCCAGCAGCTTAGAGAGAGCTGGGGCCAACGTCCTGACTTTC; cdr3_aa: CASSLERAGANVLTF
d_call: -; clone_size: once; v_call: TRBV9; j_call: TRBJ2-5; cdr3_length: 13; cdr3_nt: TGTGCCAGCAGCGTAGAGCACCAAGAGACCCAGTACTTC; cdr3_aa: CASSVEHQETQYF
d_call: -; clone_size: -; v_call: TRBV6-5; j_call: TRBJ2-7; cdr3_length: 12; cdr3_nt: TGTGCCAGCGGAAGAGATACCTACGAGCAGTACTTC; cdr3_aa: CASGRDTYEQYF
d_call: -; clone_size: -; v_call: TRBV7-7; j_call: TRBJ2-1; cdr3_length: 15; cdr3_nt: TGTGCCAGCAGCTTAAGGTGGGAAAAGTACAATGAGCAGTTCTTC; cdr3_aa: CASSLRWEKYNEQFF